This T cell receptor (beta chain) comes out of a study of blood T cells in healthy people across ages. V dropped 1 base and J dropped 11 bases, with 23 bases sitting between them. CDR3 length: 16 amino acids. CDR1 and CDR2 (germline): SGHTA, FQGNSA. Through a sample-barcoded 5' primer and a J-beta primer mix, a second PCR was run for roughly 7 to 11 cycles. Each of the samples gave a minimum of 2.5 million paired-end reads that contained CDR3. One entry per CDR3 protein, called by TCRdb with MiXCR from the 5' RACE reads. The table has fewer than 900,000 distinct CDR3 sequences, 36% seen once. Every participating donor contributed 7.5 to 10 milliliters of peripheral blood through a draw.

The material sequenced was blood. The chain links TRBV7-2 to TRBJ2-5; D perhaps matches TRBD2 (6 bases). This clonotype originated in a man younger than 35 in good health. The CDR3 loop is CASSLDSGGATNEQYF. DNA of the CDR3: TGTGCCAGCAGCTTAGATAGCGGCGGGGCGACGAATGAGCAGTACTTC.